This is a list of T cell receptor beta chains from one sample in a study of cytotoxic CD8 clonotypes in ibrutinib-treated CLL. The data were produced by immunoSEQ multiplex PCR, yet TCRdb's version contains in-frame clones alone and is incomplete. The sample has about 130,000 clones, about four fifths seen once; the top ten hold around 13%. This material consisted of PBMCs, taken after 12 months of ibrutinib treatment. These TCRs come from a human donor with chronic lymphocytic leukemia. CDR3s include the opening cysteine and the closing phenylalanine or tryptophan. A D gene is named only where the DNA matches it firmly. Only some rows state a clone size, as once, few, many or a class for expanded clones.

TRBJ2-7,few,.,TRBV19,TGTGCCAGTAGTTGGGAAGTAGCCCTCGGCGAGCAGTACTTC,CASSWEVALGEQYF
TRBJ1-3,.,.,TRBV6-5,TGTGCCAGCAGTTACTCGTCTGTCACTGGAAACACCATATATTTT,CASSYSSVTGNTIYF
TRBJ1-1,.,.,TRBV5-8,TGTGCCAGCAGCTTGGCCCCCGGGACAGAAGCTTTCTTT,CASSLAPGTEAFF
TRBJ2-1,.,TRBD1,TRBV9,TGTGCCAGCAGCGTAAGCCCCGGACAGGGAAACAATGAGCAGTTCTTC,CASSVSPGQGNNEQFF
TRBJ2-6,.,.,TRBV7-9,TGTGCCAGCACCCTATCTGGGGCCAACGTCCTGACTTTC,CASTLSGANVLTF
TRBJ2-1,.,.,TRBV6-5,TGTGCCAGCAAAGGAGGGGGCCACTACAATGAGCAGTTCTTC,CASKGGGHYNEQFF
TRBJ2-5,.,TRBD2,TRBV11-2,TGTGCCAGCAGCTTAGTCCCAGCGGGAGGTTCCCAAGAGACCCAGTACTTC,CASSLVPAGGSQETQYF
TRBJ2-1,.,TRBD2,TRBV2,TGTGCCAGCACTCGTATCCGCGGGAGGGCCGAGAATGAGCAGTTCTTC,CASTRIRGRAENEQFF
TRBJ2-3,.,TRBD1,TRBV30,TGTGCCTGGAGTGCCCACAGGGGGCAGGGGGAGGATACGCAGTATTTT,CAWSAHRGQGEDTQYF
TRBJ2-1,.,TRBD1,TRBV29-1,TGCAGCGTTGAAGGGACAGGGGGAAAGAATGAGCAGTTCTTC,CSVEGTGGKNEQFF
TRBJ1-2,.,.,TRBV28,TGTGCCAGCAGTCCCACGCAGACAGAGAACTATGGCTACACCTTC,CASSPTQTENYGYTF
TRBJ1-1,.,.,TRBV7-8,TGTGCCAGCAGCTTGGCGTTTGGTCTGGGGAACACTGAAGCTTTCTTT,CASSLAFGLGNTEAFF
TRBJ2-5,few,TRBD1,TRBV14,TGTGCCAGCAGCCAGTCCGGGACAGGACAAGAGACCCAGTACTTC,CASSQSGTGQETQYF
TRBJ2-1,few,.,TRBV5-1,TGCGCCAGCAGCTTGTCAAGGGGCTCCTACAATGAGCAGTTCTTC,CASSLSRGSYNEQFF
TRBJ2-7,few,TRBD2,TRBV18,TGTGCCAGCTCATTGGGACTAGCGGACCCGTTTTACGAGCAGTACTTC,CASSLGLADPFYEQYF
TRBJ2-2,few,TRBD1,TRBV28,TGTGCCAGCAGCCGTAGACAGGGGATTCGTCGGGAGCTGTTTTTT,CASSRRQGIRRELFF
TRBJ2-6,.,.,TRBV4-1,TGCGCCAGCAGCCAAGGCTCTGCAGTTATCAGCTCTGGGGCCAACGTCCTGACTTTC,CASSQGSAVISSGANVLTF
TRBJ2-7,.,TRBD1,TRBV5-1,TGCGCCAGCAGCTTCGGGGACAGGGGTTTTACCTACGAGCAGTACTTC,CASSFGDRGFTYEQYF
TRBJ2-1,.,.,TRBV4-2,TGTGCCAGCAGCCCATCCCCGGCAGGGGGGGTGAACAATGAGCAGTTCTTC,CASSPSPAGGVNNEQFF
TRBJ2-2,.,.,TRBV7-2,TGTGCCAGCAGCTTAGCGACGAACACCGGGGAGCTGTTTTTT,CASSLATNTGELFF
TRBJ2-3,.,TRBD2,TRBV5-1,TGCGCCAGCAGCTTGGTTGGGGGAGGGGAAGATACGCAGTATTTT,CASSLVGGGEDTQYF
TRBJ2-7,.,TRBD2,TRBV10-3,TGTGCCATCAGTGACCTAGCGGGAGGCTCCTACGAGCAGTACTTC,CAISDLAGGSYEQYF
TRBJ2-7,.,.,TRBV20-1,TGCAGTGCGCCCTCCCTGAACGAGCAGTACTTC,CSAPSLNEQYF
TRBJ2-1,.,TRBD2,TRBV9,TGTGCCAGCAGCTTTAGCGGGAGTTCCTACAATGAGCAGTTCTTC,CASSFSGSSYNEQFF
TRBJ2-2,.,.,TRBV18,TGTGCCAGCTCACCACCCTACCCGAACACCGGGGAGCTGTTTTTT,CASSPPYPNTGELFF
TRBJ2-5,.,.,TRBV6-1,TGTGCCAGCAGTGAAGAAATAGGAATACAGACCCAGTACTTC,CASSEEIGIQTQYF
TRBJ2-3,.,.,TRBV5-6,TGTGCCAGCACCCTCGGCACAGATACGCAGTATTTT,CASTLGTDTQYF
TRBJ2-1,.,TRBD1,TRBV11-2,TGTGCCAGCAGCTTCGGCGCGGGCAGGGGGTACAATGAGCAGTTCTTC,CASSFGAGRGYNEQFF
TRBJ2-1,.,.,TRBV7-2,TGTGCCAGCAGCTTAGCGGGTCGCACTTTAGCGCCTTACAATGAGCAGTTCTTC,CASSLAGRTLAPYNEQFF
TRBJ1-1,few,.,TRBV5-5,TGTGCCAGCAGCTCCACAGGAGTTCGGGGAACTGAAGCTTTCTTT,CASSSTGVRGTEAFF
TRBJ2-7,.,.,TRBV6-5,TGTGCCAGCAGTTATTCGGCCGCCCCCTTAAACGAGCAGTACTTC,CASSYSAAPLNEQYF
TRBJ1-2,.,TRBD1,TRBV28,TGTGCCAGCGGGACAGGGGACTATGGCTACACCTTC,CASGTGDYGYTF
TRBJ2-1,.,TRBD2,TRBV6-1,TGTGCCAGCAGTGAGACCTCTAGCGGAGGTAATGAGCAGTTCTTC,CASSETSSGGNEQFF
TRBJ2-3,.,TRBD2,TRBV5-4,TGTGCCAGCACCCCCCTTCCGGGACTAGGACCAGATACGCAGTATTTT,CASTPLPGLGPDTQYF
TRBJ1-1,.,.,TRBV9,TGTGCCAGCAGCGCGCTTGGAGTCACTGAAGCTTTCTTT,CASSALGVTEAFF
TRBJ2-2,.,TRBD1,TRBV5-4,TGTGCCAGCAGCTTAGGAAGGGGGCGCCCCTCCGGGGAGCTGTTTTTT,CASSLGRGRPSGELFF
TRBJ2-3,.,TRBD2,TRBV9,TGTGCCAGCAGCGTTCTAGCGGGGGGCACAGATACGCAGTATTTT,CASSVLAGGTDTQYF
TRBJ1-5,.,TRBD1,TRBV28,TGTGCCAGCAGTTTGCCCAGGGGGAACAATCAGCCCCAGCATTTT,CASSLPRGNNQPQHF
TRBJ1-5,few,.,TRBV19,TGTGCCAGTAGTCTAACAGGTTATGCCCAGCATTTT,CASSLTGYAQHF
TRBJ1-5,.,.,TRBV15,TGTGCCACCAGCAGAGATACAGGGCCAAAGAAGCAGCATTTT,CATSRDTGPKKQHF
TRBJ2-1,.,.,TRBV11-2,TGTGCCAGCAGCTTATTGTACGTGGACAGCTACAATGAGCAGTTCTTC,CASSLLYVDSYNEQFF
TRBJ1-2,.,.,TRBV28,TGTGCCAGCAGTTTTTACGGGCCCAACTATGGCTACACCTTC,CASSFYGPNYGYTF
TRBJ1-5,.,.,TRBV6-1,TGTGCCAGCAGTGAAATGGACTTTCAGCCCCAGCATTTT,CASSEMDFQPQHF
TRBJ2-5,.,.,TRBV6-1,TGTGCCAGCAAGGTGAGGGGCCGGGAGACCCAGTACTTC,CASKVRGRETQYF
TRBJ2-7,.,TRBD1,TRBV4-3,TGCGCCAGCAGCCAAGACAGGGGGAGGCAGTACTTC,CASSQDRGRQYF
TRBJ2-1,.,TRBD2,TRBV28,TGTGCCAGCAGTTTCCCCTCGGGAGGGGGTGATGAGCAGTTCTTC,CASSFPSGGGDEQFF